A selection of T cell receptor beta chains follows, all from one sample in a study of blood T cell repertoires in COVID-19. TCRdb keeps only in-frame clones here, not all; method: immunoSEQ multiplex PCR. The data show some 130,000 clones, with approximately 84% seen just once and roughly two fifths held by the top ten. Material: peripheral blood. The receptors come from a human donor in a cohort sampled during active COVID-19. Each CDR3 is given with its conserved first and last residue. The D gene is left open where the match is weak. Clone size is given for some rows only: seen once, a few or many times, or a class if the clone is expanded.

V gene	D gene	clone size	J gene	CDR3 protein	CDR3 DNA
TRBV7-2	NA	few	TRBJ1-6	CASSLGTLNSPLHF	TGTGCCAGCAGCTTGGGGACATTGAATTCACCCCTCCACTTT
TRBV6-5	NA	NA	TRBJ1-1	CASSLIQADNKAFF	TGTGCCAGCAGCCTTATCCAGGCCGATAATAAAGCTTTCTTT
TRBV5-5	TRBD1	once	TRBJ2-5	CASSLAIGRGHGDQETQYF	TGTGCCAGCAGCTTGGCCATAGGTAGGGGGCATGGGGATCAAGAGACCCAGTACTTC
TRBV9	NA	once	TRBJ2-3	CASSPSPPDTQYF	TGTGCCAGCAGCCCCAGTCCCCCAGATACGCAGTATTTT
TRBV2	NA	NA	TRBJ1-4	CASSGPTATNEKLFF	TGTGCCAGCAGTGGTCCGACAGCTACTAATGAAAAACTGTTTTTT
TRBV5-1	TRBD1	NA	TRBJ1-1	CASSLDRTGGFGNTEAFF	TGCGCCAGCAGCTTGGATCGGACAGGGGGCTTCGGGAACACTGAAGCTTTCTTT
TRBV6-5	NA	NA	TRBJ1-5	CASKDRSQPQHF	TGTGCCAGCAAGGACAGATCTCAGCCCCAGCATTTT
TRBV18	NA	NA	TRBJ2-5	CASSGSGIQETQYF	TGTGCCAGCTCAGGATCGGGGATCCAAGAGACCCAGTACTTC
TRBV10-3	TRBD2	NA	TRBJ2-3	CAISGGLAGPTDTQYF	TGTGCCATCAGTGGGGGACTAGCGGGCCCCACAGATACGCAGTATTTT
TRBV19	NA	NA	TRBJ1-3	CASSINSGNTIYF	TGTGCCAGTAGTATCAACTCTGGAAACACCATATATTTT
TRBV11-2	TRBD2	NA	TRBJ2-3	CASSWGTSGTDTQYF	TGTGCCAGCAGCTGGGGGACTAGCGGGACAGATACGCAGTATTTT
TRBV29-1	NA	NA	TRBJ1-1	CSADRSNTEAFF	TGCAGCGCGGACAGATCGAACACTGAAGCTTTCTTT
TRBV30	NA	NA	TRBJ1-1	CAWSSGGETEAFF	TGTGCCTGGAGCTCGGGGGGAGAGACTGAAGCTTTCTTT
TRBV7-2	TRBD1	NA	TRBJ2-3	CASSLVGQRSTDTQYF	TGTGCCAGCAGCTTAGTGGGACAGAGAAGCACAGATACGCAGTATTTT
TRBV3-1/TRBV3-2	NA	once	TRBJ1-1	CASSQDRSQGKAFF	TGTGCCAGCAGCCAAGATAGGAGTCAGGGCAAAGCTTTCTTT
TRBV7-9	NA	NA	TRBJ2-7	CASKPGSSSYEQYF	TGTGCCAGCAAACCCGGGTCAAGCTCCTACGAGCAGTACTTC
TRBV4-2	TRBD2	NA	TRBJ2-3	CASSYWEGTQYF	TGTGCCAGCAGCTATTGGGAGGGTACGCAGTATTTT
TRBV2	NA	few	TRBJ1-1	CASSIKLDTEAFF	TGTGCCAGCAGCATCAAGCTGGACACTGAAGCTTTCTTT
TRBV27	NA	NA	TRBJ1-1	CASSSRSLEAFF	TGTGCCAGCAGTTCCAGGTCGTTGGAAGCTTTCTTT
TRBV11-3	TRBD2	NA	TRBJ2-1	CASSLFSGSVSSYNEQFF	TGTGCCAGCAGCTTATTCAGCGGGAGTGTCAGCTCCTACAATGAGCAGTTCTTC
TRBV5-6	NA	NA	TRBJ2-4	CASSLMGGTPGRAKNIQYF	TGTGCCAGCAGCTTGATGGGCGGGACCCCGGGAAGAGCCAAAAACATTCAGTACTTC
TRBV19	TRBD2	NA	TRBJ2-2	CASSAGGVDTGELFF	TGTGCCAGTAGTGCGGGAGGGGTCGACACCGGGGAGCTGTTTTTT
TRBV20-1	NA	NA	TRBJ1-2	CSASRVYGYTF	TGCAGTGCTAGTCGAGTCTATGGCTACACCTTC
TRBV7-8	TRBD1	NA	TRBJ1-1	CASSLAEKDRVGMNTEAFF	TGTGCCAGCAGCTTAGCGGAGAAGGACAGGGTCGGGATGAACACTGAAGCTTTCTTT
TRBV11-3	NA	NA	TRBJ1-6	CASSPREGVGSPLHF	TGTGCCAGCAGCCCCCGCGAGGGGGTTGGATCACCCCTCCACTTT
TRBV5-1	TRBD2	NA	TRBJ2-1	CASSSGLAGYNEQFF	TGCGCCAGCAGCTCCGGACTAGCCGGCTACAATGAGCAGTTCTTC
TRBV7-2	TRBD1	NA	TRBJ1-2	CASRRTGNYGYTF	TGTGCCAGCAGGCGGACAGGGAACTATGGCTACACCTTC
TRBV5-6	TRBD1	NA	TRBJ1-1	CASSWDRGNTEAFF	TGTGCCAGCAGCTGGGACAGGGGGAACACTGAAGCTTTCTTT
TRBV29-1	NA	NA	TRBJ1-1	CSVERTASLVAFF	TGCAGCGTTGAGCGGACAGCCAGTTTGGTAGCTTTCTTT
TRBV4-2	NA	NA	TRBJ1-3	CASSQEAREVGNTIYF	TGTGCCAGCAGCCAAGAGGCCAGGGAAGTCGGAAACACCATATATTTT
TRBV7-2	TRBD1	NA	TRBJ2-2	CASSSQGGTGELFF	TGTGCCAGCAGCTCACAGGGGGGCACCGGGGAGCTGTTTTTT
TRBV7-3	NA	NA	TRBJ1-6	CASGTRGNSPLHF	TGTGCCAGCGGAACGAGAGGGAATTCACCCCTCCACTTT
TRBV27	TRBD1	NA	TRBJ1-1	CASSSGTGGFVNTEAFF	TGTGCCAGCAGTTCAGGGACAGGGGGCTTCGTGAACACTGAAGCTTTCTTT
TRBV7-9	NA	NA	TRBJ1-1	CASSLGEGVAFF	TGTGCCAGCAGCTTAGGTGAGGGCGTAGCTTTCTTT
TRBV5-1	TRBD2	NA	TRBJ2-5	CASSLDGTSRAETQYF	TGCGCCAGCAGCTTGGATGGGACTAGTCGTGCTGAGACCCAGTACTTC
TRBV10-3	NA	NA	TRBJ2-5	CAISGSRSNGETQYF	TGTGCCATCAGTGGCTCGAGGTCCAATGGGGAGACCCAGTACTTC
TRBV6-2/TRBV6-3	TRBD1	NA	TRBJ1-2	CASSATGVGYTF	TGTGCCAGCAGTGCCACAGGGGTTGGCTACACCTTC
TRBV6-6	NA	NA	TRBJ1-2	CASSYSLGAGDGYTF	TGTGCCAGCAGTTACTCCCTAGGTGCAGGGGATGGCTACACCTTC
TRBV27	NA	once	TRBJ1-5	CASKPGMISNQPQHF	TGTGCCAGCAAACCCGGGATGATTAGCAATCAGCCCCAGCATTTT
TRBV5-1	NA	once	TRBJ1-1	CASSPRGGGMNTEAFF	TGCGCCAGCAGCCCCAGGGGCGGGGGCATGAACACTGAAGCTTTCTTT
TRBV5-1	TRBD2	NA	TRBJ2-1	CASSSLGGDEQFF	TGCGCCAGCAGCTCGCTGGGGGGGGATGAGCAGTTCTTC
TRBV5-6	NA	NA	TRBJ1-2	CASSLAGLEGYTF	TGTGCCAGCAGCTTGGCAGGGCTGGAGGGCTACACCTTC
TRBV18	NA	NA	TRBJ1-2	CASSPGDMMGGYTF	TGTGCCAGCTCGCCGGGAGATATGATGGGTGGCTACACCTTC
TRBV5-4	NA	NA	TRBJ1-2	CASHRTDYYGYTF	TGTGCCAGCCACCGGACAGACTACTATGGCTACACCTTC
TRBV10-3	TRBD2	NA	TRBJ2-1	CAISPGTSGGRVYNEQFF	TGTGCCATCAGTCCTGGGACTAGCGGGGGCCGAGTATACAATGAGCAGTTCTTC